A single sample gave rise to the 32 T cell receptor beta chains below, sequenced in a study of shared clonotypes between healthy human individuals. Sequenced by immunoSEQ multiplex PCR; TCRdb stores in-frame clones only, minus some. Among a few million clones, more than 90% were seen once, and the ten largest hold 0.14%. The sequenced material came from naive CD4+ T cells sorted from blood. Subset reported: CD45RA+ positively selected. The receptors here all came from a man aged 18 to 30 in good health.

The V call is TRBV5-6, the J call TRBJ2-7; 10 nucleotides align to TRBD1. The CDR3 contains 15 residues. The V gene end was trimmed by 0 bases and the J gene end by 9 bases; junction bases not matched to a gene: 9. Germline loops: CDR1 SGHDT, CDR2 YYEEEE. This chain's CDR3 is CASSLAWTGGQGQYF. The CDR3 nucleotides are TGTGCCAGCAGCTTGGCGTGGACAGGGGGTCAAGGGCAGTACTTC.

The gene calls are TRBV4-1 and TRBJ1-2, with TRBD1 matching 7 bases. The CDR3 covers 15 residues. Germline CDR1 is MGHRA and CDR2 is YSYEKL. The V segment lost 2 bases and the J segment 5 bases; nucleotides outside the gene matches: 8. CDR3 amino acids: CASSQQTGSGYGYTF. In DNA, the CDR3 is TGCGCCAGCAGCCAACAGACAGGGTCGGGATATGGCTACACCTTC.

The chain carries TRBV6-5 and TRBJ2-2; the D gene is possibly TRBD2 (7 bases). The germline V gene has CDR1 MNHEY and CDR2 SVGAGI. V dropped 5 bases and J dropped 2 bases, with 12 bases sitting between them. The CDR3 runs 15 residues. The CDR3 DNA reads TGTGCCAGCAGTGGATGGGGGGGCAACACCGGGGAGCTGTTTTTT. The encoded protein is CASSGWGGNTGELFF.

The CDR3 protein is CASSVTGNTGELFF. CDR3 coding DNA: TGTGCCAGCAGTGTAACAGGGAACACCGGGGAGCTGTTTTTT. The V and J genes are TRBV25-1 and TRBJ2-2; D possibly corresponds to TRBD1 (5 bases). Germline values: CDR1 MGHDK, CDR2 SYGVNS. The CDR3 length is 14 residues. Trimming took 4 bases from V and 1 from J, leaving 7 bases between them.

This clone was seen a few times. The CDR3 is CASSMAGTGGSRDEKLFF. For the CDR3, the DNA is TGTGCCAGTAGTATGGCAGGGACAGGGGGCTCAAGGGATGAAAAACTGTTTTTT. The chain joins TRBV19 to TRBJ1-4, with TRBD1 matching 12 bases. The CDR3 spans 18 residues. Trimming cost V 3 bases and J 6 bases; bases outside gene matches: 11. CDR1 is LNHDA and CDR2 is SQIVND in the germline V gene (reference sequence).

This clone appeared once. V usage is TRBV9 and J usage is TRBJ1-6; D unresolved. V was trimmed by 4 bases and J by 5 bases, leaving 13 bases between them. CDR3 length equals 15 residues. The V gene's germline CDR1 is SGDLS and CDR2 YYNGEE. The CDR3: CASSPHGGDNSPLHF. The CDR3 nucleotides read TGTGCCAGCAGCCCCCACGGCGGGGATAATTCACCCCTCCACTTT.

The rearrangement uses TRBV18 and TRBJ1-5; TRBD1 agrees at 10 bases. Trimming at V came to 3 bases and at J to 6 bases, leaving 5 bases not matched to a gene. The CDR3 loop spans 15 amino acids. Germline V gives CDR1 KGHSH, CDR2 LQKENI. The CDR3, as DNA: TGTGCCAGCTCACCGGACAGGGGGGACACTCAGCCCCAGCATTTT. It specifies CASSPDRGDTQPQHF.

This chain uses TRBV6-5 with TRBJ2-7; D is undetermined. The germline V gene encodes CDR1 MNHEY and CDR2 SVGAGI. V lost 8 bases and J 0 bases, leaving 11 bases between the germline ends. The CDR3 is 13 residues long. CDR3: CASHDSSSYEQYF. The CDR3 DNA sequence: TGTGCCAGCCATGACTCGAGCTCCTACGAGCAGTACTTC.

CDR3 in amino acids: CAWSASRVTEAFF. The CDR3 nucleotides are TGTGCCTGGAGTGCTTCGAGGGTCACTGAAGCTTTCTTT. J is TRBJ1-1 and V is TRBV30; D call uncertain. Germline assignment: CDR1 GTSNPN and CDR2 SVGIG (reference sequence). The CDR3 consists of 13 residues. V lost 1 base, J lost 4 bases, and 10 bases lay in between. The variable domain in full, completed from reference TRBV30 and TRBJ1-1, reads SQTIHQWPATLVQPVGSPLSLECTVEGTSNPNLYWYRQAAGRGLQLLFYSVGIGQISSEVPQNLSASRPQDRQFILSSKKLLLSDSGFYLCAWSASRVTEAFFGQGTRLTVV.

V usage is TRBV5-1 and J usage is TRBJ1-1; no firm D call. This CDR3 spans 13 amino acids. Germline-derived CDR1 and CDR2 are SGHRS and YFSETQ. V lost 0 bases and J 8 bases, leaving 11 bases between the germline ends. CDR3 residues: CASSLEGQMEAFF. CDR3 coding DNA: TGCGCCAGCAGCTTGGAAGGCCAGATGGAAGCTTTCTTT.

This clone appeared a few times. CDR3 in DNA: TGTGCCAGCTTCCCTCGTCGGACTGAAAAACTGTTTTTT. It yields the protein CASFPRRTEKLFF. This chain uses TRBV2 with TRBJ1-4; D ambiguous. The V and J ends lost 8 bases and 7 bases respectively, with 14 bases between them. The CDR3 sequence is 13 residues long. Per germline, CDR1 SNHLY and CDR2 FYNNEI.

This chain connects TRBV6-1 to TRBJ2-4, with TRBD2 as a possible D gene (5 bases). Germline CDR1 and CDR2: MNHNS and SASEGT. Between the trimmed V and J ends, which lost 0 bases and 1 base, there was a span of 13 bases. The CDR3 contains 17 residues. The CDR3 nucleotides are TGTGCCAGCAGTGAAGCGCTTCGGGGTTCTGCCAAAAACATTCAGTACTTC. Translated: CASSEALRGSAKNIQYF.

This chain connects TRBV11-2 to TRBJ2-5; TRBD1 aligns across 10 bases. The CDR3 covers 17 residues. Losses at the gene ends were 8 bases for V and 5 bases for J; bases not matched to a gene: 17. Germline-derived CDR1 and CDR2 are SGHAT and FQNNGV. As DNA, the CDR3 is TGTGCCAGCTGGGGCAGTCCGGGACAGGGGAGTTCGGAGACCCAGTACTTC. This codes for CASWGSPGQGSSETQYF.

This clone was observed a few times. V and J are TRBV25-1 and TRBJ1-4; TRBD1 agrees at 10 bases. The CDR3 covers 15 residues. Germline V gene lookup returns CDR1 MGHDK and CDR2 SYGVNS. After removal of 4 bases from V and 4 bases from J, the junction contained 3 bases not matched to a gene. CDR3 sequence reads: CASSAGQGYNEKLFF. The DNA for the CDR3 is TGTGCCAGCAGTGCGGGACAGGGGTATAATGAAAAACTGTTTTTT.

The rearrangement joins TRBV2 to TRBJ2-5, with D possibly matching TRBD1 (6 bases). V lost 1 base, J lost 1 base, and 10 bases lay in between. This CDR3 is built from 15 residues. Germline lookup yields CDR1 SNHLY and CDR2 FYNNEI. The CDR3 sequence: CASSEVTGFQETQYF. In DNA form, the CDR3 reads TGTGCCAGCAGTGAAGTGACAGGTTTCCAAGAGACCCAGTACTTC.

The J gene is TRBJ2-5, the V gene TRBV7-6, with D perhaps matching TRBD2 (6 bases). The CDR3 has 17 residues. CDR1 SGHVS and CDR2 FNYEAQ come from the germline V gene. Deletions cut 4 bases from V and 1 base from J, with 19 bases between. Written as DNA, the CDR3 is TGTGCCAGCAGCTCCAAGCTTATAGGTAGCGGCCAAGAGACCCAGTACTTC. It yields the protein CASSSKLIGSGQETQYF. The entire variable domain, with the rest obtained from reference TRBV7-6 and TRBJ2-5, is as follows: GAGVSQSPRYKVTKRGQDVALRCDPISGHVSLYWYRQALGQGPEFLTYFNYEAQQDKSGLPNDRFSAERPEGSISTLTIQRTEQRDSAMYRCASSSKLIGSGQETQYFGPGTRLLVL.

This chain connects TRBV6-6 to TRBJ2-7; D might be TRBD1 (6 bases). This CDR3 is built from 15 residues. The V end was cut by 4 bases, the J end by 0 bases, with 13 bases between. Germline lookup yields CDR1 MNHNY and CDR2 SVGAGI (reference sequence). The CDR3 DNA is TGTGCCAGCAGTTTCCGTACAGGGTACTCCTACGAGCAGTACTTC. It specifies CASSFRTGYSYEQYF.

CDR3 amino acids: CAISERGKAYNSPLHF. The CDR3 nucleotides read TGTGCCATCAGTGAGAGGGGTAAAGCCTATAATTCACCCCTCCACTTT. V gene TRBV10-3 combines with J gene TRBJ1-6, with a weak D call TRBD1 (5 bases). The germline V and J ends were trimmed by 2 bases and 2 bases, with 10 bases remaining between them. Per germline, CDR1 ENHRY and CDR2 SYGVKD. The CDR3 runs to 16 residues.

The V call is TRBV7-2, the J call TRBJ1-3; 10 bases line up with TRBD1. The CDR3 runs 16 residues. With 5 bases clipped from V and 7 bases from J, the junction kept 11 bases outside the gene matches. The germline V gene has CDR1 SGHTA and CDR2 FQGNSA. The CDR3 nucleotides are TGTGCCAGCAGCCTAATGGGACAGGGGCTCAGGAACACCATATATTTT. The encoded protein is CASSLMGQGLRNTIYF.

J is TRBJ2-7 and V is TRBV7-9; 10 nucleotides match TRBD2. Germline CDR1 is SEHNR and CDR2 is FQNEAQ (reference sequence). The CDR3 runs to 17 residues. After removal of 0 bases from V and 0 bases from J, the junction contained 5 bases not matched to a gene. The CDR3 here is CASSLALAGVFSYEQYF. The CDR3 DNA reads TGTGCCAGCAGCTTAGCTCTAGCGGGAGTTTTCTCCTACGAGCAGTACTTC.

V usage is TRBV5-1 and J usage is TRBJ2-5; 10 bases align to TRBD2. V lost 5 bases and J lost 3; bases outside the gene matches: 10. The CDR3 totals 16 residues. Germline values: CDR1 SGHRS, CDR2 YFSETQ. The CDR3 DNA sequence: TGCGCCAGCAGAAGTGCTAGCGGGGGAGGGGAAGAGACCCAGTACTTC. Residues: CASRSASGGGEETQYF.

The CDR3 DNA is TGCGCCAGCAGCTTGGACACCACTAGCACAGATACGCAGTATTTT. Translated, it gives CASSLDTTSTDTQYF. V and J are TRBV5-1 and TRBJ2-3; unclear D gene. The CDR3 contains 15 residues. CDR1 is SGHRS, CDR2 YFSETQ, per germline. The germline V and J ends were trimmed by 0 bases and 0 bases, with 8 bases remaining between them.

The CDR3: CASSRERGARTGELFF. The CDR3 DNA reads as TGTGCCAGCAGCCGGGAGCGGGGAGCTCGCACCGGGGAGCTGTTTTTT. The chain carries TRBV14 and TRBJ2-2; 7 bases are a match to TRBD2. The ends lost 4 bases at V and 4 bases at J; junction bases unmatched: 9. This CDR3 has 16 amino acids. CDR1 is SGHDN and CDR2 is FVKESK in the germline V gene.

The J gene is TRBJ1-2, the V gene TRBV6-1, with D possibly matching TRBD1 (6 bases). Germline lookup yields CDR1 MNHNS and CDR2 SASEGT. CDR3 length: 14 residues. The V end lost 1 base, the J end lost 2 bases, and 8 bases lay between the germline ends. CDR3 protein: CASSEGQANYGYTF. The CDR3 nucleotides read TGTGCCAGCAGTGAAGGACAGGCCAACTATGGCTACACCTTC.

The chain joins TRBV27 to TRBJ1-4, with D uncertain. The CDR3 loop spans 13 amino acids. The V gene's germline CDR1 is MNHEY and CDR2 SMNVEV (reference sequence). V lost 5 bases to trimming and J lost 8 bases, with 12 bases between them. The CDR3 sequence: CASSSRREEKLFF. CDR3 coding DNA: TGTGCCAGCAGTAGCCGACGGGAAGAAAAACTGTTTTTT.

The chain uses TRBV5-1 and TRBJ2-7; D gene ambiguous. Between the trimmed V and J ends, which lost 0 bases and 5 bases, there was a span of 18 bases. The CDR3 runs 16 residues. The germline V gene has CDR1 SGHRS and CDR2 YFSETQ. The CDR3 loop is CASSLESGLVANEQYF. The CDR3 bases are TGCGCCAGCAGCTTGGAGTCCGGTCTTGTCGCCAACGAGCAGTACTTC.

For this clone: Other nucleotide sequences in the sample specify the same CDR3. V gene TRBV6-1 combines with J gene TRBJ2-7; D is uncertain. CDR1 MNHNS and CDR2 SASEGT come from the germline V gene. The CDR3 contains 15 residues. With 2 bases removed from V and 0 bases from J, the gap between germline ends came to 11 bases. CDR3 amino acids: CASSEYGRSSYEQYF. Written as DNA, the CDR3 is TGTGCCAGCAGTGAATACGGCCGGAGCTCCTACGAGCAGTACTTC.

The chain carries TRBV30 and TRBJ2-7; TRBD2 matches 12 bases. The CDR3 loop spans 17 amino acids. CDR1 is GTSNPN and CDR2 is SVGIG in the germline V gene (reference sequence). After removal of 1 base from V and 0 bases from J, the junction contained 7 bases not matched to a gene. The CDR3 reads CAWSGTSGVQNSYEQYF. In DNA, the CDR3 is TGTGCCTGGAGTGGGACTAGCGGGGTGCAAAACTCCTACGAGCAGTACTTC.

This clone was detected once. The chain carries TRBV7-2 and TRBJ2-7, with D perhaps TRBD2 (5 bases). V was shortened by 4 bases and J by 3 bases, with 13 bases between the two germline ends. Germline V gene data show CDR1 as SGHTA and CDR2 as FQGNSA. CDR3 length: 14 residues. The CDR3 sequence is CASSSGMPGYEQYF. The CDR3, as DNA: TGTGCCAGCAGCTCCGGGATGCCCGGCTACGAGCAGTACTTC.

This chain links TRBV7-2 with TRBJ1-1; 10 bases line up with TRBD1. The CDR3 loop spans 15 amino acids. Per germline, CDR1 SGHTA and CDR2 FQGNSA. V lost 8 bases to trimming and J lost 3 bases; unmatched junction nucleotides: 9. The CDR3 loop is CASSQGGQGYTEAFF. The DNA of the CDR3 is TGTGCCAGCTCCCAAGGGGGACAGGGGTACACTGAAGCTTTCTTT. The full variable domain, in which reference TRBV7-2 and TRBJ1-1 provide the parts outside the CDR3, is GAGVSQSPSNKVTEKGKDVELRCDPISGHTALYWYRQSLGQGLEFLIYFQGNSAPDKSGLPSDRFSAERTGGSVSTLTIQRTQQEDSAVYLCASSQGGQGYTEAFFGQGTRLTVV.

Concerning this clone itself: Other DNA variants within this sample encode the same CDR3. This chain's CDR3 is CASSLAANYGYTF. Written as DNA, the CDR3 is TGTGCCAGCAGCTTGGCAGCTAACTATGGCTACACCTTC. V gene TRBV5-6 combines with J gene TRBJ1-2; D is uncertain. V dropped 0 bases and J dropped 0 bases, with 3 bases sitting between them. This CDR3 region has 13 residues. Germline lookup yields CDR1 SGHDT and CDR2 YYEEEE.

The gene calls are TRBV6-5 and TRBJ1-1, with D perhaps matching TRBD1 (6 bases). Per the germline V gene, CDR1 is MNHEY and CDR2 is SVGAGI. The ends were cut back, 6 bases at V and 0 bases at J, with 8 bases in the middle. There are 13 residues in the CDR3. Here the CDR3 reads CASSGQLNTEAFF. The CDR3 bases are TGTGCCAGCAGCGGACAGCTGAACACTGAAGCTTTCTTT.